The 15 T cell receptor beta chains below come from one sample, sequenced in a study of shared clonotypes between healthy human individuals. Method: immunoSEQ multiplex PCR; TCRdb's copy keeps in-frame clones and lacks some. The profile shows 2,500,000 or so clones, roughly 92% of them singletons. Material: naive CD4+ T cells from PBMCs. Indicated subset: CD45RA+ positively selected. The receptors come from a man aged 18-30 years in good health. Some clones in this sample may be carry-over from other donors' samples.

The chain has TRBV14 and TRBJ2-7; D is ambiguous. The length of the CDR3 is 14 residues. Per the germline V gene, CDR1 is SGHDN and CDR2 is FVKESK. Trimming took 2 bases from V and 2 from J, leaving 10 bases between them. CDR3 protein: CASSQLSNTYEQYF. CDR3 in DNA: TGTGCCAGCAGCCAACTCTCCAATACCTACGAGCAGTACTTC.

V usage is TRBV7-3 and J usage is TRBJ2-2, with TRBD2 matching over 7 bases. Trimming cost V 5 bases and J 1 base; bases outside gene matches: 7. This CDR3 region has 16 residues. Germline values: CDR1 SGHTA, CDR2 FQGTGA. In DNA, the CDR3 is TGTGCCAGCAGCCCCTCTGTAGCGGGGAACACCGGGGAGCTGTTTTTT. Amino acid sequence: CASSPSVAGNTGELFF. The whole variable domain, remainder taken from reference TRBV7-3 and TRBJ2-2, is GAGVSQTPSNKVTEKGKYVELRCDPISGHTALYWYRQSLGQGPEFLIYFQGTGAADDSGLPNDRFFAVRPEGSVSTLKIQRTERGDSAVYLCASSPSVAGNTGELFFGEGSRLTVL.

V usage is TRBV6-1 and J usage is TRBJ2-4, with a possible D match to TRBD1 (6 bases). V was shortened by 4 bases and J by 9 bases, with 10 bases between the two germline ends. The CDR3 length is 12 residues. From germline, CDR1 is MNHNS and CDR2 SASEGT. CDR3 in DNA: TGTGCCAGCAGTGTCCCAGGGGCCATTCAGTACTTC. It yields the protein CASSVPGAIQYF.

The chain joins TRBV5-1 to TRBJ2-3; no firm D call. The CDR3 has 13 amino acids. The V and J ends lost 3 bases and 5 bases respectively, with 10 bases between them. Germline CDR1 is SGHRS and CDR2 is YFSETQ. The CDR3 bases are TGCGCCAGCAGCTCGGCCTCCAGAGATACGCAGTATTTT. This codes for CASSSASRDTQYF.

This chain connects TRBV2 to TRBJ2-3, with no clear D. Per germline, CDR1 SNHLY and CDR2 FYNNEI. The CDR3 has 16 residues. V was pared by 5 bases and J by 1 base, with 16 bases between. The CDR3, as DNA: TGTGCCAGCAGTCCCCTCCGCTCCTATGGCACAGATACGCAGTATTTT. Its protein is CASSPLRSYGTDTQYF.

The genes are TRBV7-3 and TRBJ2-7; unclear D gene. The germline CDR1 and CDR2 sequences are SGHTA and FQGTGA. The V end was cut by 3 bases, the J end by 2 bases, with 11 bases between. The CDR3 length is 14 residues. This CDR3 reads CASSFLLAPYEQYF. CDR3 DNA sequence: TGTGCCAGCAGCTTCCTACTGGCGCCCTACGAGCAGTACTTC. The whole variable domain, filled in from reference TRBV7-3 and TRBJ2-7, reads GAGVSQTPSNKVTEKGKYVELRCDPISGHTALYWYRQSLGQGPEFLIYFQGTGAADDSGLPNDRFFAVRPEGSVSTLKIQRTERGDSAVYLCASSFLLAPYEQYFGPGTRLTVT.

This rearrangement joins TRBV7-9 to TRBJ2-7, with D possibly TRBD2 on 6 matching bases. The V gene's germline CDR1 is SEHNR and CDR2 FQNEAQ (reference sequence). The CDR3 extends over 14 amino acids. V was trimmed by 11 bases and J by 1 base, leaving 18 bases between them. The CDR3: CALPLGSGSYEQYF. The DNA for the CDR3 is TGTGCCCTACCGCTTGGGAGCGGGTCCTACGAGCAGTACTTC.

V gene TRBV29-1 combines with J gene TRBJ1-1; D not certain. Germline loops: CDR1 SQVTM, CDR2 ANQGSEA. Trimming pared 3 bases from V and 11 bases from J, leaving 16 bases between. The CDR3 consists of 12 residues. The DNA for the CDR3 is TGCAGCGTTGATTCAGGAAACCTCCCGGCTTTCTTT. Translated: CSVDSGNLPAFF.

The chain carries TRBV2 and TRBJ2-5; D possibly corresponds to TRBD1 (6 bases). With 8 bases removed from V and 1 base from J, the gap between germline ends came to 20 bases. Germline loops: CDR1 SNHLY, CDR2 FYNNEI. The CDR3 consists of 16 residues. The CDR3, as DNA: TGTGCCAGCTCCCCCGAGGGGGTGAGGATCCAAGAGACCCAGTACTTC. Translating it yields CASSPEGVRIQETQYF.

The V call is TRBV2, the J call TRBJ2-5; D unclear. Deletions cut 3 bases from V and 0 bases from J, with 8 bases between. CDR1 and CDR2 (germline): SNHLY, FYNNEI. The CDR3 contains 14 residues. CDR3 region: CASSEVVYQETQYF. The CDR3 nucleotides are TGTGCCAGCAGTGAGGTTGTATACCAAGAGACCCAGTACTTC.

The chain joins TRBV10-3 to TRBJ2-7, with D possibly being TRBD1 (6 bases). CDR1 and CDR2 (germline): ENHRY, SYGVKD. V was shortened by 8 bases and J by 0 bases, with 17 bases between the two germline ends. This CDR3 contains 15 residues. CDR3 DNA: TGTGCCATCGCTGGGGGCGGGTCTAGCTCCTACGAGCAGTACTTC. It yields the protein CAIAGGGSSSYEQYF.

The genes are TRBV20-1 and TRBJ2-7; the D is unclear. The CDR3 totals 11 residues. CDR1 is DFQATT, CDR2 SNEGSKA, per germline (reference sequence). V lost 5 bases, J lost 4 bases, and 9 bases lay in between. CDR3 residues: CSAAAQYEQYF. The CDR3 nucleotides read TGCAGTGCTGCTGCCCAGTACGAGCAGTACTTC.

Regarding this clone: The junction departs from the called germline gene at one end, perhaps through a read error. The CDR3 region is CASLGHQETQYF. The CDR3 region has the DNA TGTGCCAGCCTAGGACACCAAGAGACCCAATACTTC. V usage is TRBV6-5 and J usage is TRBJ2-5, with D maybe TRBD1 (5 bases). Per the germline V gene, CDR1 is MNHEY and CDR2 is SVGAGI. This CDR3 is 12 amino acids long.

Points on this clone: Different DNA sequences within this sample yield the same CDR3. The chain employs TRBV5-1 and TRBJ1-3, with a possible D match to TRBD1 (5 bases). This CDR3 region has 16 residues. V was cut by 0 bases and J by 0 bases, with 10 bases left in between. Germline CDR1 is SGHRS and CDR2 is YFSETQ. CDR3 nucleotides: TGCGCCAGCAGCTTGGGTACAGGTGCCTCTGGAAACACCATATATTTT. Its translation: CASSLGTGASGNTIYF. Drawing the rest from reference TRBV5-1 and TRBJ1-3, the complete variable domain is KAGVTQTPRYLIKTRGQQVTLSCSPISGHRSVSWYQQTPGQGLQFLFEYFSETQRNKGNFPGRFSGRQFSNSRSEMNVSTLELGDSALYLCASSLGTGASGNTIYFGEGSWLTVV.

This sequence joins TRBV9 and TRBJ2-2, with D hard to call. V was pared by 1 base and J by 2 bases, with 9 bases between. CDR1 and CDR2 from the germline V gene are SGDLS and YYNGEE. The CDR3 is 15 amino acids. The CDR3 DNA reads as TGTGCCAGCAGCGTAAGAGGATCCAACACCGGGGAGCTGTTTTTT. Its translation is CASSVRGSNTGELFF.